Following are 32 T cell receptor beta chains from one sample sequenced in a study of shared clonotypes between healthy human individuals. CD45RO-negative, CCR7-selected cells formed the naive CD8 fraction, which excluded terminally differentiated effector memory CD45RA+ cells. Produced via immunoSEQ multiplex PCR; TCRdb's table is partial and in-frame only. Of hundreds of thousands of clones in the sample, roughly 96% were seen once. Material: naive CD8+ T cells sorted from blood. The receptors derive from a woman aged 25-40 years in good health.

The chain couples TRBV6-5 to TRBJ1-2, with TRBD1 identical over 7 bases. Germline V gene sequence: CDR1 MNHEY, CDR2 SVGAGI. The CDR3 extends over 13 amino acids. Unmatched junction bases numbered 5, after V lost 5 bases and J lost 5 bases. CDR3 in amino acids: CASSRGTVYGYTF. CDR3 DNA: TGTGCCAGCAGTCGGGGGACAGTGTATGGCTACACCTTC.

The rearrangement uses TRBV27 and TRBJ2-1; no firm D call. The CDR3 has 13 residues. V lost 4 bases and J 9 bases, leaving 13 bases between the germline ends. The germline V gene has CDR1 MNHEY and CDR2 SMNVEV (reference sequence). In nucleotides, the CDR3 is TGTGCCAGCAGTTCAACAACCCGTAGTGAGCAGTTCTTC. It translates to CASSSTTRSEQFF.

In DNA form, the CDR3 reads TGCGCCAGCAGCTTGTTTGAGGACAGTATCAGCGAGACCCAGTACTTC. It translates to CASSLFEDSISETQYF. The chain is built from TRBV5-1 and TRBJ2-5; tentative D call: TRBD1 (6 bases). This CDR3 has 16 residues. Germline CDR1 is SGHRS and CDR2 is YFSETQ. V dropped 1 base and J dropped 5 bases, with 18 bases sitting between them.

This chain connects TRBV6-6 to TRBJ2-1; D tentatively fits TRBD1 or TRBD2 (5 bases each). The V gene's germline CDR1 is MNHNY and CDR2 SVGAGI (reference sequence). Between the trimmed V and J ends, which lost 0 bases and 8 bases, there was a span of 14 bases. CDR3 size: 15 residues. The CDR3 reads CASSYSRFWDDEQFF. For the CDR3, the DNA is TGTGCCAGCAGTTACTCGAGGTTCTGGGACGATGAGCAGTTCTTC.

The CDR3 region is CASSAAATVYEQYF. CDR3 DNA sequence: TGTGCCAGTAGTGCGGCCGCGACAGTCTACGAGCAGTACTTC. This rearrangement joins TRBV19 to TRBJ2-7, with a possible D match to TRBD1 (5 bases). Between the trimmed V and J ends, which lost 5 bases and 3 bases, there was a span of 14 bases. Germline-derived CDR1 and CDR2 are LNHDA and SQIVND (reference sequence). The CDR3 consists of 14 residues.

The V and J genes are TRBV27 and TRBJ2-5, with D possibly TRBD1 on 7 matching bases. Germline CDR1 reads MNHEY; CDR2 reads SMNVEV (reference sequence). This CDR3 is built from 15 residues. V lost 6 bases and J 5 bases, leaving 19 bases between the germline ends. CDR3: CASSLTQGGPETQYF. Here the CDR3 DNA reads TGTGCCAGCAGCCTAACTCAGGGGGGTCCCGAGACCCAGTACTTC.

This clone was recorded only once. The V gene is TRBV20-1, the J gene TRBJ2-7; no clear D. V was pared by 0 bases and J by 7 bases, with 7 bases between. This CDR3 has 11 residues. CDR1 is DFQATT and CDR2 is SNEGSKA in the germline V gene (reference sequence). The CDR3 reads CSARDIGEQYF. In DNA, the CDR3 is TGCAGTGCTAGAGATATAGGGGAGCAGTACTTC.

This clone was detected only once. The chain couples TRBV29-1 to TRBJ2-7; 8 bases align to TRBD2. The germline CDR1 and CDR2 sequences are SQVTM and ANQGSEA. V was pared by 3 bases and J by 1 base, with 11 bases of the junction left unmatched. The CDR3 runs 16 residues. CDR3 bases: TGCAGCGTTGAGGAGGGCCGGGAGGGGGTTTCCTACGAGCAGTACTTC. Translated: CSVEEGREGVSYEQYF.

The V and J genes are TRBV5-1 and TRBJ2-7, with 10 bases that match TRBD2. J lost 2 bases, V lost 2 bases, and 10 bases had no gene match. The CDR3 is 17 amino acids. In germline, CDR1 is SGHRS, CDR2 YFSETQ. The CDR3 protein is CASSLEGLAGEAYEQYF. The CDR3 region has the DNA TGCGCCAGCAGCTTAGAGGGGCTAGCGGGAGAGGCCTACGAGCAGTACTTC.

CDR3 bases: TGCGCCAGCAGTGGTACAGGGCCAGGTCAGCCCCAGCATTTT. It encodes CASSGTGPGQPQHF. The chain combines TRBV10-2 with TRBJ1-5, with D possibly being TRBD1 (6 bases). V lost 4 bases, J lost 6 bases, and 13 bases lay in between. CDR1 and CDR2 (germline): WSHSY, SAAADI. The CDR3 consists of 14 residues.

This chain uses TRBV7-9 with TRBJ2-1; D tentatively reads TRBD1 or TRBD2 (6 bases each). The CDR3 consists of 15 residues. Trimming removed 6 bases at V and 2 bases at J, with 14 bases between. In germline, CDR1 is SEHNR, CDR2 FQNEAQ (reference sequence). CDR3 nucleotide sequence: TGTGCCAGCAGTAGGGGGGTAGGCGCCTACAATGAGCAGTTCTTC. This encodes CASSRGVGAYNEQFF.

The chain uses TRBV5-6 and TRBJ1-5; TRBD1 might be the D (6 bases). The CDR3 has 14 residues. V shed 1 base and J shed 7 bases, with 12 bases lying between them. Germline lookup yields CDR1 SGHDT and CDR2 YYEEEE. The CDR3 nucleotides are TGTGCCAGCAGCTTGTTCCAGGGGAGACAGCCCCAGCATTTT. It is translated as CASSLFQGRQPQHF. Variable domain in full (rest from reference TRBV5-6 and TRBJ1-5): DAGVTQSPTHLIKTRGQQVTLRCSPKSGHDTVSWYQQALGQGPQFIFQYYEEEERQRGNFPDRFSGHQFPNYSSELNVNALLLGDSALYLCASSLFQGRQPQHFGDGTRLSIL.

The chain couples TRBV4-1 to TRBJ2-7; the match to TRBD2 covers 7 bases. The germline V gene encodes CDR1 MGHRA and CDR2 YSYEKL. The CDR3 has 15 residues. Unmatched junction bases numbered 6, after V lost 1 base and J lost 3 bases. This CDR3 reads CASSQGAGRFYEQYF. CDR3 DNA: TGCGCCAGCAGCCAAGGAGCGGGAAGATTCTACGAGCAGTACTTC.

The chain couples TRBV5-1 to TRBJ2-1; D unresolved. The CDR3 has 14 residues. Germline assignment: CDR1 SGHRS and CDR2 YFSETQ. Trimming took off 6 bases at V and 8 bases at J, with 18 bases between the two ends. The CDR3 sequence is CASTLGLFLDEQFF. CDR3 nucleotide sequence: TGCGCCAGCACCCTTGGTCTCTTTTTGGATGAGCAGTTCTTC.

The rearrangement links TRBV4-2 to TRBJ1-5, with unresolved D. The germline V gene encodes CDR1 LGHNA and CDR2 YNFKEQ. The CDR3 spans 15 residues. Trimming shortened V by 1 base and J by 4 bases, and 11 bases separated the two germline ends. The CDR3, as DNA: TGTGCCAGCAGCCAAGTTGCGGCGAGTAATCAGCCCCAGCATTTT. Translated: CASSQVAASNQPQHF.

This chain links TRBV11-2 with TRBJ1-1; D not resolved. Trimming removed 3 bases from V and 5 bases from J, with 7 bases in between. This CDR3 spans 12 amino acids. Germline V gives CDR1 SGHAT, CDR2 FQNNGV. This CDR3 reads CASSFWGTEAFF. For the CDR3, the DNA is TGTGCCAGCAGCTTTTGGGGTACTGAAGCTTTCTTT.

The chain carries TRBV5-6 and TRBJ2-1; D may correspond to TRBD1 or TRBD2 (5 bases each). The CDR3 contains 16 residues. Germline lookup yields CDR1 SGHDT and CDR2 YYEEEE. V lost 4 bases, J lost 8 bases, and 22 bases lay in between. Here the CDR3 reads CASSPGGEGYHHEQFF. The CDR3 DNA sequence: TGTGCCAGCAGCCCAGGTGGAGAGGGGTATCACCATGAGCAGTTCTTC.

This clone came up a few times. The chain carries TRBV7-9 and TRBJ1-3; a possible D gene is TRBD1 (5 bases). The V end lost 5 bases, the J end lost 9 bases, and 17 bases lay between the germline ends. The germline V gene encodes CDR1 SEHNR and CDR2 FQNEAQ (reference sequence). The CDR3 totals 14 residues. The CDR3 loop reads CASSPDTAVGTIYF. CDR3 bases: TGTGCCAGCAGCCCGGACACAGCGGTTGGCACCATATATTTT.

V gene TRBV19 combines with J gene TRBJ1-4, with a possible D match to TRBD1 (5 bases). The germline gives CDR1 LNHDA, CDR2 SQIVND (reference sequence). Trimming stripped 10 bases from V and 8 bases from J, with 14 bases between. CDR3 length: 12 amino acids. DNA of the CDR3: TGTGCCACCCATCGAGGGGCGGAAAAACTGTTTTTT. It encodes CATHRGAEKLFF.

The chain combines TRBV18 with TRBJ2-2; 8 nucleotides agree with TRBD1. Germline V gene data show CDR1 as KGHSH and CDR2 as LQKENI. V lost 8 bases and J lost 7; bases outside the gene matches: 15. This CDR3 comprises 16 residues. The CDR3 sequence is CASVTSGGGRGGELFF. The CDR3 DNA follows: TGTGCCAGCGTCACATCAGGGGGCGGTCGAGGCGGGGAGCTGTTTTTT. The whole variable domain, remainder taken from reference TRBV18 and TRBJ2-2, is NAGVMQNPRHLVRRRGQEARLRCSPMKGHSHVYWYRQLPEEGLKFMVYLQKENIIDESGMPKERFSAEFPKEGPSILRIQQVVRGDSAAYFCASVTSGGGRGGELFFGEGSRLTVL.

The rearrangement joins TRBV2 to TRBJ1-5, with 8 bases identical to TRBD1. Germline CDR1 reads SNHLY; CDR2 reads FYNNEI. The CDR3 loop spans 16 amino acids. J was trimmed by 5 bases and V by 3 bases; bases with no gene match: 9. The CDR3 loop reads CASSEDAGGIDQPQHF. CDR3 bases: TGTGCCAGCAGTGAGGATGCAGGGGGCATCGATCAGCCCCAGCATTTT.

V and J are TRBV4-1 and TRBJ1-1; perhaps TRBD1 as D (5 bases). The CDR3 extends over 15 amino acids. CDR1 MGHRA and CDR2 YSYEKL come from the germline V gene. Trimming took 4 bases from V and 4 from J, leaving 16 bases between them. The CDR3 coding sequence is TGCGCCAGCAGCCCGGTTGGGGGGATATCCACTGAAGCTTTCTTT. Its protein is CASSPVGGISTEAFF.

This sequence joins TRBV27 and TRBJ2-1; 12 nucleotides align to TRBD2. V shed 4 bases, J shed 6 bases, and the junction held 7 bases outside the gene matches. CDR1 and CDR2 (germline): MNHEY, SMNVEV (reference sequence). The CDR3 totals 16 residues. This chain's CDR3 is CASSSWTSGIFNEQFF. CDR3 DNA: TGTGCCAGCAGTTCCTGGACTAGCGGGATATTCAATGAGCAGTTCTTC.

This chain uses TRBV10-2 with TRBJ2-7; D call uncertain. Per germline, CDR1 WSHSY and CDR2 SAAADI. V was shortened by 4 bases and J by 1 base, with 11 bases between the two germline ends. This CDR3 spans 14 amino acids. CDR3 sequence reads: CASSVGRRSYEQYF. CDR3 sequence (DNA): TGCGCCAGCAGTGTCGGACGCCGATCCTACGAGCAGTACTTC.

V gene TRBV27 combines with J gene TRBJ1-4; a possible D gene is TRBD1 (6 bases). The CDR3 contains 16 residues. Germline V lookup: CDR1 MNHEY, CDR2 SMNVEV (reference sequence). V lost 6 bases and J lost 4, with 18 bases in between. The CDR3 loop reads CASSQNGAGDNEKLFF. Written as DNA, the CDR3 is TGTGCCAGCAGCCAAAATGGGGCAGGGGATAATGAAAAACTGTTTTTT.

The chain links TRBV28 to TRBJ2-3; D is ambiguous. V was trimmed by 6 bases and J by 4 bases, leaving 20 bases between them. This CDR3 is built from 16 residues. Germline CDR1 is MDHEN and CDR2 is SYDVKM. The CDR3: CASRQLQPHKADTQYF. CDR3 coding DNA: TGTGCCAGCAGACAGCTACAGCCGCACAAGGCAGATACGCAGTATTTT.

The rearrangement uses TRBV10-1 and TRBJ2-1, with TRBD2 identical over 8 bases. Trimming took 11 bases from V and 7 from J; bases not matched to a gene: 10. CDR1 WNHNN and CDR2 SYGVQD come from the germline V gene (reference sequence). The CDR3 contains 13 residues. The DNA of the CDR3 is TGCGCCGGTGGGACTAGAGAACTGAATGAGCAGTTCTTC. Residues: CAGGTRELNEQFF.

The chain links TRBV6-4 to TRBJ2-2, with 7 bases identical to TRBD1. With 6 bases clipped from V and 0 bases from J, the junction kept 4 bases outside the gene matches. This CDR3 is 15 amino acids long. Germline V CDR1 and CDR2: MRHNA, SNTAGT. CDR3 sequence (DNA): TGTGCCAGCAGCATAGGGACAGCGAACACCGGGGAGCTGTTTTTT. It translates to CASSIGTANTGELFF.

V usage is TRBV28 and J usage is TRBJ2-5; 7 bases agree with TRBD1. The J call is in doubt because the DNA end fits TRBJ2-7 better. This CDR3 spans 14 amino acids. Germline V gene data show CDR1 as MDHEN and CDR2 as SYDVKM. The CDR3 region is CASSLRTGIYEQYF. CDR3 sequence (DNA): TGTGCCAGCAGTTTGAGGACAGGAATCTACGAGCAGTACTTC.

The CDR3 spells CASSLESGRVVEQFF. The CDR3 DNA sequence: TGTGCCAGCAGCTTAGAAAGCGGGAGGGTAGTGGAGCAGTTCTTC. V is TRBV7-8 and J is TRBJ2-1; 10 bases line up with TRBD2. This CDR3 comprises 15 residues. CDR1 and CDR2 (germline): SGHVS, FQNEAQ. The junction had 7 bases not matched to a gene; V was cut back by 1 base and J by 10 bases. Drawing the rest from reference TRBV7-8 and TRBJ2-1, the complete variable domain is GAGVSQSPRYKVAKRGQDVALRCDPISGHVSLFWYQQALGQGPEFLTYFQNEAQLDKSGLPSDRFFAERPEGSVSTLKIQRTQQEDSAVYLCASSLESGRVVEQFFGPGTRLTVL.

CDR3 nucleotides: TGTGCCAGCAGCGTGGAGACAGGGATTAATGAAAAACTGTTTTTT. Amino acid sequence: CASSVETGINEKLFF. The chain employs TRBV9 and TRBJ1-4, with 7 bases fitting TRBD1. With 2 bases clipped from V and 4 bases from J, the junction kept 5 bases outside the gene matches. In germline, CDR1 is SGDLS, CDR2 YYNGEE. The CDR3 is made up of 15 amino acids.

The chain employs TRBV7-8 and TRBJ2-1, with 8 bases fitting TRBD2. The CDR3 totals 16 residues. With V trimmed by 5 bases and J by 9 bases, 15 bases remained unmatched. Germline V lookup: CDR1 SGHVS, CDR2 FQNEAQ. The DNA for the CDR3 is TGTGCCAGCAGCCCAAGATTGGCTAGCGGGTACTTTGAGCAGTTCTTC. Translation: CASSPRLASGYFEQFF.